Below are 24 T cell receptor beta chains sequenced from a single sample in a study of T cell responses to AZD1222 COVID-19 vaccine. The data were produced by immunoSEQ multiplex PCR, yet TCRdb's version contains in-frame clones alone and is incomplete. This table holds more than 70,000 clones, more than 75% found once. Sample: peripheral blood, taken on day 0 of AZD1222 vaccination. The receptors originated from an adult in good health.

The V call is TRBV5-1, the J call TRBJ2-1, with 12 bases that match TRBD1. Germline lookup yields CDR1 SGHRS and CDR2 YFSETQ. V was clipped by 2 bases and J by 9 bases; unmatched bases: 6. The CDR3 is 15 amino acids. The DNA of the CDR3 is TGCGCCAGCAGCTTTACCGGGACAGGGGGCCGTGAGCAGTTCTTC. Residues: CASSFTGTGGREQFF.

This clone was detected once. The rearrangement joins TRBV6-1 to TRBJ1-5, with TRBD1 as a possible D gene (5 bases). V was shortened by 4 bases and J by 1 base, with 17 bases between the two germline ends. This CDR3 contains 17 residues. The V gene's germline CDR1 is MNHNS and CDR2 SASEGT. Written as DNA, the CDR3 is TGTGCCAGCAGTGTCCGGCATTCTACAGGCAGCAATCAGCCCCAGCATTTT. Translated: CASSVRHSTGSNQPQHF.

V usage is TRBV7-2 and J usage is TRBJ2-3; 10 positions agree with TRBD2. J gave up 1 base and V 8 bases, and 3 bases lay outside the gene matches. The CDR3 is 14 residues long. CDR1 is SGHTA, CDR2 FQGNSA, per germline. The CDR3 is CASSSGRGTDTQYF. The DNA of the CDR3 is TGTGCCAGCTCTAGCGGGAGAGGCACAGATACGCAGTATTTT.

The chain has TRBV14 and TRBJ1-3, with D possibly TRBD1 on 5 matching bases. From germline, CDR1 is SGHDN and CDR2 FVKESK. V shed 4 bases and J shed 5 bases, with 15 bases lying between them. The CDR3 is made up of 15 amino acids. CDR3 DNA sequence: TGTGCCAGCAGCCCTGGGGCAGGGCTACGAAACACCATATATTTT. Residues: CASSPGAGLRNTIYF.

The chain carries TRBV18 and TRBJ2-7; perhaps D is TRBD1 or TRBD2 (6 bases each). Germline CDR1 is KGHSH and CDR2 is LQKENI. This CDR3 is 16 amino acids long. The V end lost 3 bases, the J end lost 6 bases, and 21 bases lay between the germline ends. The CDR3 DNA reads TGTGCCAGCTCACCCCTTGTAGGCCAAGAGGGGGGCGAGCAGTACTTC. It yields the protein CASSPLVGQEGGEQYF.

The chain carries TRBV6-1 and TRBJ1-3; D call uncertain. Deletions cut 2 bases from V and 4 bases from J, with 3 bases between. The CDR3 consists of 12 residues. The germline CDR1 and CDR2 sequences are MNHNS and SASEGT. The DNA of the CDR3 is TGTGCCAGCAGTGAATCCGGAAACACCATATATTTT. Residues: CASSESGNTIYF.

V gene TRBV6-2 or TRBV6-3 combines with J gene TRBJ2-7; the D gene is possibly TRBD2 (5 bases). Trimming stripped 2 bases from V and 7 bases from J, with 15 bases between. CDR1 is MNHEY, CDR2 SVGEGT, per germline. CDR3 length: 14 residues. CDR3 bases: TGTGCCAGCAGTTACATCCAGAGGGCCGGGGAGCAGTACTTC. It yields the protein CASSYIQRAGEQYF.

The chain links TRBV9 to TRBJ1-2, with D perhaps matching TRBD1 (5 bases). Germline-derived CDR1 and CDR2 are SGDLS and YYNGEE. The CDR3 extends over 15 amino acids. Trimming took 2 bases from V and 5 from J, leaving 16 bases between them. CDR3 residues: CASSVLAGGAYGYTF. The DNA of the CDR3 is TGTGCCAGCAGCGTCCTTGCTGGGGGTGCATATGGCTACACCTTC.

The V gene is TRBV7-8, the J gene TRBJ2-5; 9 nucleotides align to TRBD2. The germline V gene encodes CDR1 SGHVS and CDR2 FQNEAQ. Unmatched junction bases numbered 7, after V lost 7 bases and J lost 1 base. The CDR3 extends over 15 amino acids. Here the CDR3 reads CASTRAGGLQETQYF. The CDR3 DNA sequence: TGTGCCAGCACCCGAGCGGGGGGCCTCCAAGAGACCCAGTACTTC. Full variable domain (missing parts from reference TRBV7-8 and TRBJ2-5): GAGVSQSPRYKVAKRGQDVALRCDPISGHVSLFWYQQALGQGPEFLTYFQNEAQLDKSGLPSDRFFAERPEGSVSTLKIQRTQQEDSAVYLCASTRAGGLQETQYFGPGTRLLVL.

The rearrangement uses TRBV5-1 and TRBJ2-7, with 7 positions matching TRBD1. The CDR3 contains 16 residues. Losses at the gene ends were 5 bases for V and 6 bases for J; bases not matched to a gene: 17. The germline V gene has CDR1 SGHRS and CDR2 YFSETQ. CDR3 DNA sequence: TGCGCCAGCAGTGAGGGGGCAGCTTTTGGCGGCGGCGAGCAGTACTTC. This codes for CASSEGAAFGGGEQYF.

The chain carries TRBV5-5 and TRBJ2-3; 8 nucleotides align to TRBD1. Looked up from germline, CDR1 is SGHKS and CDR2 is YYEKEE (reference sequence). The CDR3 sequence is 17 residues long. V was clipped by 4 bases and J by 3 bases; unmatched bases: 13. In nucleotides, the CDR3 is TGTGCCAGCAGCCTAGGGACAGGCTGGTTGGGGACAGATACGCAGTATTTT. Amino acids: CASSLGTGWLGTDTQYF. The full variable domain, rest sourced from reference TRBV5-5 and TRBJ2-3, is DAGVTQSPTHLIKTRGQQVTLRCSPISGHKSVSWYQQVLGQGPQFIFQYYEKEERGRGNFPDRFSARQFPNYSSELNVNALLLGDSALYLCASSLGTGWLGTDTQYFGPGTRLTVL.

The chain couples TRBV19 to TRBJ2-7; D call uncertain. The V end was cut by 6 bases, the J end by 2 bases, with 17 bases between. This CDR3 region has 15 residues. CDR1 LNHDA and CDR2 SQIVND come from the germline V gene (reference sequence). The DNA for the CDR3 is TGTGCCAGTAGCCCCCTTGCCGAGACACCCTACGAGCAGTACTTC. This codes for CASSPLAETPYEQYF.

The rearrangement uses TRBV24-1 and TRBJ2-1; no firm D call. Looked up from germline, CDR1 is KGHDR and CDR2 is SFDVKD. There are 16 residues in the CDR3. The V end was cut by 2 bases, the J end by 5 bases, with 15 bases between. The CDR3: CATSDWAAPRNNEQFF. The CDR3 DNA sequence: TGTGCCACCAGTGATTGGGCGGCCCCACGCAACAATGAGCAGTTCTTC.

Note on this clone: The same CDR3 can be traced to other DNA sequences in this sample. The chain has TRBV30 and TRBJ2-7; the D gene could be TRBD1 or TRBD2 (6 bases each). The CDR3 covers 12 residues. Germline V gene lookup returns CDR1 GTSNPN and CDR2 SVGIG (reference sequence). Trimming pared 1 base from V and 4 bases from J, leaving 8 bases between. In DNA, the CDR3 is TGTGCCTGGAGTGGGGGGGCTTACGAGCAGTACTTC. Translated: CAWSGGAYEQYF.

This chain uses TRBV7-3 with TRBJ2-5; D is possibly TRBD1 (6 bases). From germline, CDR1 is SGHTA and CDR2 FQGTGA. The CDR3 extends over 14 amino acids. Trimming cost V 2 bases and J 0 bases, with 7 bases left between them. The CDR3, as DNA: TGTGCCAGCAGCTTAGGACAGCACCAAGAGACCCAGTACTTC. Translated, it gives CASSLGQHQETQYF. Full variable domain (outside the CDR3, taken from reference TRBV7-3 and TRBJ2-5): GAGVSQTPSNKVTEKGKYVELRCDPISGHTALYWYRQSLGQGPEFLIYFQGTGAADDSGLPNDRFFAVRPEGSVSTLKIQRTERGDSAVYLCASSLGQHQETQYFGPGTRLLVL.

The V call is TRBV4-1, the J call TRBJ2-7; no clear D gene. V was pared by 0 bases and J by 6 bases, with 12 bases between. The germline gives CDR1 MGHRA, CDR2 YSYEKL. The CDR3 consists of 14 residues. CDR3 region: CASSQDLLTVEQYF. CDR3 DNA sequence: TGCGCCAGCAGCCAAGATCTATTAACTGTCGAGCAGTACTTC.

The chain uses TRBV12-3 or TRBV12-4 and TRBJ1-4; D unresolved. V lost 0 bases and J 5 bases, leaving 4 bases between the germline ends. The CDR3 is 13 amino acids. CDR3 sequence: CASSLATNEKLFF. The CDR3 nucleotides are TGTGCCAGCAGTTTAGCGACCAATGAAAAACTGTTTTTT.

V usage is TRBV7-8 and J usage is TRBJ1-3; no reliable D call. V lost 1 base to trimming and J lost 0 bases, with 10 bases between them. Germline values: CDR1 SGHVS, CDR2 FQNEAQ. The CDR3 totals 16 residues. CDR3 bases: TGTGCCAGCAGCTTAGGTCTCCTAAACTCTGGAAACACCATATATTTT. Amino acid sequence: CASSLGLLNSGNTIYF.

This sequence joins TRBV30 and TRBJ2-2, with 10 bases that match TRBD1. This CDR3 comprises 14 residues. The germline V gene has CDR1 GTSNPN and CDR2 SVGIG (reference sequence). V dropped 5 bases and J dropped 3; count of bases not matched to a gene: 3. This CDR3 is CAWDRGQDTGELFF. Written as DNA, the CDR3 is TGTGCCTGGGACAGGGGGCAGGACACCGGGGAGCTGTTTTTT.

The chain uses TRBV7-9 and TRBJ1-1, with 8 bases aligning to TRBD1. With 4 bases clipped from V and 1 base from J, the junction kept 5 bases outside the gene matches. The CDR3 extends over 15 amino acids. Germline V gene data show CDR1 as SEHNR and CDR2 as FQNEAQ (reference sequence). The CDR3 here is CASSWGDRPNTEAFF. The DNA for the CDR3 is TGTGCCAGCAGCTGGGGGGACAGGCCGAACACTGAAGCTTTCTTT.

The chain recombines TRBV6-2 or TRBV6-3 with TRBJ1-1, with TRBD1 matching 7 bases. This CDR3 is built from 12 residues. The junction had 6 bases not matched to a gene; V was cut back by 4 bases and J by 10 bases. Per the germline V gene, CDR1 is MNHEY and CDR2 is SVGEGT. The CDR3 DNA follows: TGTGCCAGCAGTTCACCCCAGGGGGGAGCTTTCTTT. Protein product: CASSSPQGGAFF.

This chain connects TRBV7-3 to TRBJ2-1, with D possibly TRBD2 on 6 matching bases. The germline V and J ends were trimmed by 4 bases and 15 bases, with 19 bases remaining between them. The CDR3 runs to 13 residues. The V gene's germline CDR1 is SGHTA and CDR2 FQGTGA. The CDR3 DNA sequence: TGTGCCAGCAGCTACCTCCGGGACTCGGATCTGTTCTTC. It is translated as CASSYLRDSDLFF.

V usage is TRBV19 and J usage is TRBJ2-3, with 10 bases that match TRBD1. The germline V gene has CDR1 LNHDA and CDR2 SQIVND (reference sequence). The CDR3 contains 13 residues. With 9 bases clipped from V and 1 base from J, the junction kept 1 base outside the gene matches. The CDR3 DNA reads TGTGCCAGCGGACAGGGGGGCACAGATACGCAGTATTTT. This sequence encodes CASGQGGTDTQYF.

The rearrangement links TRBV7-6 to TRBJ1-1; D may be TRBD1 (6 bases). This CDR3 is 15 amino acids long. The V gene lost 5 bases and the J gene lost 3 bases, with 16 bases spanning the gap. CDR1 and CDR2 (germline): SGHVS, FNYEAQ. The CDR3 loop reads CASSLSSGADTEAFF. In DNA, the CDR3 is TGTGCCAGCAGCCTATCATCGGGGGCGGACACTGAAGCTTTCTTT.